These 28 T cell receptor beta chains were sequenced from one sample in a study of blood T cell repertoires in COVID-19. Using immunoSEQ multiplex PCR, the repertoire was profiled, and TCRdb retains in-frame clones only, with some absent. The table records some 260,000 clones, about nine tenths of them present only once. The material sequenced was PBMCs or T cells enriched from blood (not recorded which). These receptors originate from a man aged 35-49 years who had recovered from COVID-19.

This clone has just one count. The V gene is TRBV29-1, the J gene TRBJ1-2, with D hard to call. Between the trimmed V and J ends, which lost 0 bases and 4 bases, there was a span of 12 bases. CDR1 SQVTM and CDR2 ANQGSEA come from the germline V gene. This CDR3 has 14 residues. CDR3 residues: CSVEDHRQSYGYTF. The CDR3 DNA is TGCAGCGTTGAAGATCATAGACAAAGCTATGGCTACACCTTC.

V usage is TRBV4-3 and J usage is TRBJ2-3, with D perhaps TRBD2 (5 bases). From germline, CDR1 is LGHNA and CDR2 YSLEER. Trimming took off 1 base at V and 4 bases at J, with 18 bases between the two ends. The CDR3 has 17 residues. CDR3 bases: TGCGCCAGCAGCCAAGGAGGGTCGCTGCGCCTGCCAGATACGCAGTATTTT. This sequence encodes CASSQGGSLRLPDTQYF.

V is TRBV2 and J is TRBJ2-1; TRBD1 aligns across 8 bases. The trim removed 6 bases at V and 7 bases at J, leaving 11 bases unmatched. The germline CDR1 and CDR2 sequences are SNHLY and FYNNEI. The CDR3 sequence is 15 residues long. CDR3: CASSDRGAVTNEQFF. Here the CDR3 DNA reads TGTGCCAGCAGCGACAGGGGCGCCGTTACGAATGAGCAGTTCTTC.

The CDR3 protein is CASSRRTGLNEKLFF. CDR3 coding DNA: TGTGCCAGCAGTCGCCGGACGGGACTTAATGAAAAACTGTTTTTT. The rearrangement joins TRBV6-5 to TRBJ1-4, with a possible D match to TRBD1 (5 bases). Germline loops: CDR1 MNHEY, CDR2 SVGAGI. The V end lost 5 bases, the J end lost 4 bases, and 14 bases lay between the germline ends. This CDR3 spans 15 amino acids.

This clone was seen a single time. V gene TRBV28 combines with J gene TRBJ2-5, with D possibly matching TRBD1 (6 bases). This CDR3 region has 16 residues. Germline loops: CDR1 MDHEN, CDR2 SYDVKM. Trimming took off 3 bases at V and 5 bases at J, with 19 bases between the two ends. The CDR3 bases are TGTGCCAGCAGTTTGCTACTGACAGGAATAGAGGAGACCCAGTACTTC. As protein: CASSLLLTGIEETQYF.

The chain uses TRBV19 and TRBJ2-7; 8 nucleotides line up with TRBD1. CDR3 length: 13 residues. V trimming: 5 bases; J trimming: 6 bases; junction bases outside the gene matches: 6. Germline CDR1 and CDR2: LNHDA and SQIVND (reference sequence). The CDR3 DNA reads as TGTGCCAGTAGTCCTGACAGGGGACGCGAGCAGTACTTC. Protein: CASSPDRGREQYF.

This clone was observed a few times. The chain carries TRBV9 and TRBJ2-7, with a possible D match to TRBD2 (5 bases). V was cut by 3 bases and J by 7 bases, with 11 bases left in between. Germline V CDR1 and CDR2: SGDLS, YYNGEE. The length of the CDR3 is 12 residues. CDR3 amino acids: CASSGGPREQYF. In DNA, the CDR3 is TGTGCCAGCAGCGGAGGGCCGCGGGAGCAGTACTTC. Together with reference TRBV9 and TRBJ2-7, the CDR3 gives the full variable domain: DSGVTQTPKHLITATGQRVTLRCSPRSGDLSVYWYQQSLDQGLQFLIQYYNGEERAKGNILERFSAQQFPDLHSELNLSSLELGDSALYFCASSGGPREQYFGPGTRLTVT.

This chain links TRBV3-1 (or the pseudogene TRBV3-2) with TRBJ2-3; a weak D match, TRBD2 (6 bases). V was shortened by 3 bases and J by 5 bases, with 12 bases between the two germline ends. The CDR3 contains 14 residues. From germline, CDR1 is LGHDT and CDR2 YNNKEL (reference sequence). CDR3 sequence reads: CASSQGGGGDTQYF. The CDR3 coding sequence is TGTGCCAGCAGCCAGGGAGGAGGTGGAGATACGCAGTATTTT.

This clone was observed a few times. Other DNA sequences in this specimen translate into the identical CDR3. The J gene is TRBJ1-1, the V gene TRBV27, with no clear D. CDR3 length equals 14 residues. Germline V gene lookup returns CDR1 MNHEY and CDR2 SMNVEV (reference sequence). V was shortened by 3 bases and J by 2 bases, with 10 bases between the two germline ends. The CDR3 DNA is TGTGCCAGCAGTTTCTCGCGGGCTAACACTGAAGCTTTCTTT. It translates to CASSFSRANTEAFF.

The CDR3 loop reads CASSQIQGESAQYF. The CDR3 coding sequence is TGTGCCAGCAGCCAGATACAGGGGGAATCGGCCCAGTACTTC. The rearrangement joins TRBV14 to TRBJ2-5; 8 bases agree with TRBD1. With 3 bases clipped from V and 9 bases from J, the junction kept 9 bases outside the gene matches. The CDR3 extends over 14 amino acids. The germline V gene has CDR1 SGHDN and CDR2 FVKESK.

This CDR3 is CASKADQGGYEQYF. CDR3 bases: TGTGCCAGCAAGGCGGACCAGGGAGGCTACGAGCAGTACTTC. The chain is built from TRBV2 and TRBJ2-7; D possibly corresponds to TRBD2 (6 bases). CDR1 is SNHLY and CDR2 is FYNNEI in the germline V gene. This CDR3 is built from 14 residues. Trimming left V 7 bases short and J 3 bases short, with 16 bases between.

Only one count was recorded for this clone. The rearrangement uses TRBV28 and TRBJ1-1, with 7 positions matching TRBD1. After removal of 2 bases from V and 8 bases from J, the junction contained 5 bases not matched to a gene. The CDR3 loop spans 13 amino acids. Germline CDR1 is MDHEN and CDR2 is SYDVKM. The DNA of the CDR3 is TGTGCCAGCAGTTTAGGAGGGGGCAGGGAAGCTTTCTTT. It codes for CASSLGGGREAFF.

This clone was detected only a few times. This chain links TRBV28 with TRBJ1-2; a weak D match, TRBD1 (6 bases). The CDR3 totals 13 residues. V was trimmed by 6 bases and J by 4 bases, leaving 12 bases between them. The V gene's germline CDR1 is MDHEN and CDR2 SYDVKM. CDR3 protein: CASSPPDSYGYTF. CDR3 in DNA: TGTGCCAGCAGCCCCCCGGACAGCTATGGCTACACCTTC.

This clone appeared once. The chain combines TRBV25-1 with TRBJ2-1, with a tentative D call TRBD2 (5 bases). Per germline, CDR1 MGHDK and CDR2 SYGVNS. This CDR3 is 16 amino acids long. The ends were cut back, 1 base at V and 2 bases at J, with 12 bases in the middle. The CDR3 here is CASSESERRTYNEQFF. CDR3 coding DNA: TGTGCCAGCAGTGAATCCGAGCGGAGGACCTACAATGAGCAGTTCTTC.

The chain carries TRBV6-2 or TRBV6-3 and TRBJ2-3; possible D gene TRBD2, 5 bases. The CDR3 is 13 amino acids. The V end was cut by 5 bases, the J end by 4 bases, with 10 bases between. The germline V gene has CDR1 MNHEY and CDR2 SVGEGT. The CDR3 spells CASSLRGPDTQYF. The CDR3 DNA reads TGTGCCAGCAGTCTAAGAGGGCCAGATACGCAGTATTTT.

This clone was seen once. This chain links TRBV6-5 with TRBJ1-2; TRBD1 matches at 7 bases. Germline V gene lookup returns CDR1 MNHEY and CDR2 SVGAGI. Trimming cost V 5 bases and J 3 bases; bases outside gene matches: 0. The CDR3 spans 12 residues. The CDR3 loop is CASSTGDYGYTF. The CDR3 coding sequence is TGTGCCAGCAGTACAGGGGACTATGGCTACACCTTC.

This clone was detected once. The chain couples TRBV6-5 to TRBJ2-3; 14 positions match TRBD2. J was trimmed by 1 base and V by 8 bases; bases with no gene match: 2. Germline V CDR1 and CDR2: MNHEY, SVGAGI. The CDR3 contains 15 residues. This CDR3 reads CASAGLAGGTDTQYF. DNA for the CDR3: TGTGCCAGCGCGGGACTAGCGGGGGGCACAGATACGCAGTATTTT.

V usage is TRBV9 and J usage is TRBJ1-6; D gene uncertain. CDR3 size: 13 residues. V was cut by 0 bases and J by 6 bases, with 4 bases left in between. Germline V lookup: CDR1 SGDLS, CDR2 YYNGEE. The CDR3, as DNA: TGTGCCAGCAGCGTAGGCAGTAATTCACCCCTCCACTTT. The encoded protein is CASSVGSNSPLHF.

This clone was recorded a few times. CDR3 DNA: TGTGCCAGCAGAAACAGCCCAGGGGAGACCCAGTACTTC. This gives the protein CASRNSPGETQYF. The gene calls are TRBV25-1 and TRBJ2-5; D is possibly TRBD1 (5 bases). Trimming took 6 bases from V and 5 from J, leaving 13 bases between them. This CDR3 has 13 residues. Germline V gene sequence: CDR1 MGHDK, CDR2 SYGVNS. The full variable domain, completed using reference TRBV25-1 and TRBJ2-5, is EADIYQTPRYLVIGTGKKITLECSQTMGHDKMYWYQQDPGMELHLIHYSYGVNSTEKGDLSSESTVSRIRTEHFPLTLESARPSHTSQYLCASRNSPGETQYFGPGTRLLVL.

The gene calls are TRBV3-1 (or the pseudogene TRBV3-2) and TRBJ1-5, with D unclear. Trimming stripped 6 bases from V and 1 base from J, with 7 bases between. The CDR3 consists of 13 residues. Germline V gene data show CDR1 as LGHDT and CDR2 as YNNKEL (reference sequence). Here the CDR3 reads CASSYLSNQPQHF. Written as DNA, the CDR3 is TGTGCCAGCAGTTATCTGAGCAATCAGCCCCAGCATTTT.

The V gene is TRBV27, the J gene TRBJ2-1; a possible D gene is TRBD1 (5 bases). Between the trimmed V and J ends, which lost 1 base and 1 base, there was a span of 8 bases. The CDR3 length is 15 residues. Germline V gene sequence: CDR1 MNHEY, CDR2 SMNVEV (reference sequence). CDR3 amino acids: CASSLYSGSYNEQFF. In DNA, the CDR3 is TGTGCCAGCAGTTTATACTCAGGGTCCTACAATGAGCAGTTCTTC.

The chain joins TRBV6-5 to TRBJ2-3; no reliable D call. The CDR3 loop spans 13 amino acids. In germline, CDR1 is MNHEY, CDR2 SVGAGI. Between the trimmed V and J ends, which lost 5 bases and 0 bases, there was a span of 6 bases. CDR3 region: CASSTASTDTQYF. The CDR3, as DNA: TGTGCCAGCAGTACAGCTAGCACAGATACGCAGTATTTT.

This sequence joins TRBV6-5 and TRBJ2-7; D call uncertain. Per the germline V gene, CDR1 is MNHEY and CDR2 is SVGAGI. Trimming stripped 6 bases from V and 7 bases from J, with 13 bases between. The CDR3 is 12 amino acids. CDR3 DNA sequence: TGTGCCAGCAGCCTTCCGTTCGGGGAGCAGTACTTC. This encodes CASSLPFGEQYF.

In this sample, this clone turned up a few times. The CDR3 here is CASRNGGAYEQYF. The CDR3 DNA sequence: TGTGCCAGCCGAAACGGCGGTGCCTACGAGCAGTACTTC. The chain employs TRBV6-6 and TRBJ2-7; D gene ambiguous. The CDR3 is made up of 13 amino acids. Germline V lookup: CDR1 MNHNY, CDR2 SVGAGI (reference sequence). V was clipped by 8 bases and J by 2 bases, with 13 bases between them.

The chain joins TRBV7-2 to TRBJ2-7, with D tentatively TRBD1 (6 bases). V lost 5 bases, J lost 5 bases, and 13 bases lay in between. The length of the CDR3 is 13 residues. CDR1 and CDR2 from the germline V gene are SGHTA and FQGNSA. This CDR3 reads CASSPVAGDEQYF. The CDR3 bases are TGTGCCAGCAGCCCCGTGGCAGGGGACGAGCAGTACTTC.

The chain links TRBV2 to TRBJ2-7, with 8 nucleotides matching TRBD1. The CDR3 totals 15 residues. Germline trimming cut 7 bases from V and 5 bases from J; bases unmatched to any gene: 13. The germline V gene encodes CDR1 SNHLY and CDR2 FYNNEI. CDR3 loop: CASTLRARGHHEQYF. The CDR3 DNA is TGTGCCAGCACCCTTAGGGCCAGGGGGCACCACGAGCAGTACTTC.

This chain connects TRBV5-1 to TRBJ2-5, with 7 bases fitting TRBD1. The V gene's germline CDR1 is SGHRS and CDR2 YFSETQ. The CDR3 covers 14 residues. The ends lost 5 bases at V and 5 bases at J; junction bases unmatched: 9. The CDR3 spells CASRIEQGSETQYF. CDR3 nucleotides: TGCGCCAGCAGGATTGAACAGGGGTCGGAGACCCAGTACTTC. The complete variable domain, with remaining parts taken from reference TRBV5-1 and TRBJ2-5, reads KAGVTQTPRYLIKTRGQQVTLSCSPISGHRSVSWYQQTPGQGLQFLFEYFSETQRNKGNFPGRFSGRQFSNSRSEMNVSTLELGDSALYLCASRIEQGSETQYFGPGTRLLVL.

This rearrangement joins TRBV6-5 to TRBJ1-3, with D possibly being TRBD1 (6 bases). Deletions cut 8 bases from V and 3 bases from J, with 14 bases between. CDR1 MNHEY and CDR2 SVGAGI come from the germline V gene. This CDR3 spans 14 amino acids. The CDR3: CASHGGLSGNTIYF. CDR3 DNA: TGTGCCAGCCACGGGGGGCTTAGTGGAAACACCATATATTTT.